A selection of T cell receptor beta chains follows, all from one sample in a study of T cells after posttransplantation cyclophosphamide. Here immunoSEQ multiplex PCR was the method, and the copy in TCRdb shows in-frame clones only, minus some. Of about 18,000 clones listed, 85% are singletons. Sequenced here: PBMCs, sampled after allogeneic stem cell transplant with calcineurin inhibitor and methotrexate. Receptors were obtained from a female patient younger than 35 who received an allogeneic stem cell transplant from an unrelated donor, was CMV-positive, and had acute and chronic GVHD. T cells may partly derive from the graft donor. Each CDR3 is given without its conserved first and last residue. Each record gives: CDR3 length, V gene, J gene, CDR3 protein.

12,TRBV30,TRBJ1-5,AWSSTGGNQPQH
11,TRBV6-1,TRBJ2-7,ASSRASFYEQY
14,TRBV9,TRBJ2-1,ASSAGGRERYNEQF
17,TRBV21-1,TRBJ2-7,ASSKKRPGGTGGTYEQY
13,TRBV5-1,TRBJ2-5,ASSLESSGMETQY
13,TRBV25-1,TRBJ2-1,ASSEYTGGPYEQF
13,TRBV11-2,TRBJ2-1,ASSLDGLAGGAQF
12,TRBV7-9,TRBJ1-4,ASSPTGYNEKLF
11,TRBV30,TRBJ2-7,AWNPELAYEQY
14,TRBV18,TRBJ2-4,ASSLGTGLAKNIQY
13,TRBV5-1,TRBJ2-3,ASSLGLAGVDTQY
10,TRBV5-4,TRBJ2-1,ASSLQGTEQF
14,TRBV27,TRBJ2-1,ASSPTGLAPYNEQF
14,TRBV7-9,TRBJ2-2,ASSPAGGQGAGELF
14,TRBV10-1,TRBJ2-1,ASSDPTSGGYNEQF
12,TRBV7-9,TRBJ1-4,ASSLEGAYEKLF
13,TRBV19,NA,ASSRLAGTSYEQY
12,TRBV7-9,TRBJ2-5,ASTVGGLQETQY
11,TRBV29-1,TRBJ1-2,SAYPDRNYGYT
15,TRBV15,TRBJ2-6,ATSRGLQKEGANVLT
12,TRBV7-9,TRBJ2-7,ASSSPSGSYEQY
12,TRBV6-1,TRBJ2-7,ASSRDRGQYEQY
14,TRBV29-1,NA,SVEDGRTADSYEQY
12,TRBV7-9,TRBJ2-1,ASSELGLGDEQF
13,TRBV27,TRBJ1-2,ASSFGGAGNYGYT
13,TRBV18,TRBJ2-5,ASSTPSGKGETQY
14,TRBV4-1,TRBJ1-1,ASSQDLIPPDTEAF
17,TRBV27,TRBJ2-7,ASRQSPTQRDSYSYEQY
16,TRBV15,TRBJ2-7,ATSRDEIFEQGAYEQY
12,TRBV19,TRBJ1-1,ASSLQGAKSEAF
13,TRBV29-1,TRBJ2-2,SVGETSGRTGELF
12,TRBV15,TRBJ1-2,ATSRDGAGGGYT
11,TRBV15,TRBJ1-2,ATSKGVTVGYT
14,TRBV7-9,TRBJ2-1,ASSSELAGSYNEQF
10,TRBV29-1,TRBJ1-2,SAGGGGGGYT
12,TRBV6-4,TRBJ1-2,ASSRTPDSLGYT
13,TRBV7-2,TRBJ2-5,ASSLGQGLQETQY
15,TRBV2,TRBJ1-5,ASSENPGQGNNQPQH
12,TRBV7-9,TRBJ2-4,ASSLVVAKNIQY
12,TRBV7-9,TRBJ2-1,ASSLEAGSREQF
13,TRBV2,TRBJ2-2,ASRAGLADTGELF
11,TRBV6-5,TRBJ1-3,ASSEVGANTIY
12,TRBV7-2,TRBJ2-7,ASSPGLEGYEQY
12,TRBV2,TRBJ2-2,ASSRQGAVGELF
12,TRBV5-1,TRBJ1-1,ASSLAGGHTEAF
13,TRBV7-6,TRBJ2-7,ASSLEGTGGGEQY
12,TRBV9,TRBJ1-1,ASSVSTVNTEAF
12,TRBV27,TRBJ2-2,ASKLRANTGELF
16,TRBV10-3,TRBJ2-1,AISESKEASGRRDEQF
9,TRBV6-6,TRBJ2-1,ASQGRVSRF
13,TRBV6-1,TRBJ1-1,ASSESGLRNTEAF
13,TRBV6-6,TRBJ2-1,ASTPAGTLNNEQF
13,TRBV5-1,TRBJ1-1,ASSLGQGAYTEAF
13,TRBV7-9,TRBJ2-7,ASSLEDRGIYEQY
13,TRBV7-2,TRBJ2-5,ASSPGTANQETQY
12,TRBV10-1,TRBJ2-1,AITRVGGPNEQF
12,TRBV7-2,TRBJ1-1,ASSLMDSNTEAF